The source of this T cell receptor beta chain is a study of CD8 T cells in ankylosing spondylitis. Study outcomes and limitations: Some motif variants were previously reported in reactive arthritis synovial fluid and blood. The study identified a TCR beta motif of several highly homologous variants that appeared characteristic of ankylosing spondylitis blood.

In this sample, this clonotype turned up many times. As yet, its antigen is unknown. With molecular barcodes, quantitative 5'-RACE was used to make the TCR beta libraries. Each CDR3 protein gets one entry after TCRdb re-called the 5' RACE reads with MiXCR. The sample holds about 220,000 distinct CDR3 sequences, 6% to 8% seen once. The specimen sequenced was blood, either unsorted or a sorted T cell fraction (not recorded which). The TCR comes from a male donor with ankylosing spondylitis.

The CDR3 sequence: CSPIGNEQYF. CDR3 coding DNA: TGCAGTCCTATTGGCAACGAGCAGTACTTC. This chain links TRBV20-1 with TRBJ2-7; D not resolved. In germline, CDR1 is DFQATT, CDR2 SNEGSKA (reference sequence). The germline V and J ends were trimmed by 8 bases and 5 bases, with 10 bases remaining between them. The CDR3 sequence is 10 residues long.